This section outlines one T cell receptor (beta chain) sequence together with its context. The CDR3 runs 17 residues. The V gene lost 2 bases and the J gene lost 5 bases, with 19 bases spanning the gap. Germline V lookup: CDR1 MDHEN, CDR2 SYDVKM. Original processing methods: Quantification of nucleated cells was approximated via reference gene primer amplification. The method was immunoSEQ multiplex PCR; TCRdb's version includes in-frame clones alone and lacks a portion of them. Clonal size and the V and J genes are those of that table, whereas D and trimming came from the DNA. The data hold 70,000 or so clones, with approximately 90% observed a single time. The sample comes from a study of blood T cell repertoires in COVID-19.

What was sequenced was peripheral blood. The sequence was obtained from a woman at least 80 years old with acute or convalescent COVID-19. The chain employs TRBV28 and TRBJ2-1; D not certain. The CDR3 is CASSLVVFGFRDNEQFF. The CDR3 region has the DNA TGTGCCAGCAGTTTAGTAGTTTTCGGGTTTCGTGACAATGAGCAGTTCTTC.